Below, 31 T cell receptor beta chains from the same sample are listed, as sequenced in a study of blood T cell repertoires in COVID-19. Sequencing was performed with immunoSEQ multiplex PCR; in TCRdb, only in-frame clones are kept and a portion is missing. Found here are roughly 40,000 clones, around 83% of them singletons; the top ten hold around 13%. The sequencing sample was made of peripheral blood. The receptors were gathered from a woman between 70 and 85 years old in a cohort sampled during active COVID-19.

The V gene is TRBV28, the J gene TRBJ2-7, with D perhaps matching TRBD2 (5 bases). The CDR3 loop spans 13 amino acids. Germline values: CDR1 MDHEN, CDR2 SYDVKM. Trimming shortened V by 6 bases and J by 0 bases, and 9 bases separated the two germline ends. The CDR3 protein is CASSSGSSYEQYF. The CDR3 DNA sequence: TGTGCCAGCAGCTCGGGGAGCTCCTACGAGCAGTACTTC.

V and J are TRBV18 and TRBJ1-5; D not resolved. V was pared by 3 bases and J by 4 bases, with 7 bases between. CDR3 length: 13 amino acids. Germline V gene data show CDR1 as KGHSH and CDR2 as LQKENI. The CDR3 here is CASSPDGNQPQHF. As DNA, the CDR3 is TGTGCCAGCTCACCCGACGGGAATCAGCCCCAGCATTTT.

The CDR3 spells CSVVGQSGANVLTF. The CDR3 DNA reads as TGCAGCGTTGTGGGACAGTCTGGGGCCAACGTCCTGACTTTC. This sequence joins TRBV29-1 and TRBJ2-6, with TRBD1 identical over 7 bases. CDR1 and CDR2 (germline): SQVTM, ANQGSEA. After removal of 4 bases from V and 1 base from J, the junction contained 1 base not matched to a gene. This CDR3 contains 14 residues.

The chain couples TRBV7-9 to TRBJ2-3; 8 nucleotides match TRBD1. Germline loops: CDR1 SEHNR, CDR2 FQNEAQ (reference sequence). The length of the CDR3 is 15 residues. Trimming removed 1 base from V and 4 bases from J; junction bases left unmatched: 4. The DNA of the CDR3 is TGTGCCAGCAGCTTAGTACAGGGGGAGGCAGATACGCAGTATTTT. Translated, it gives CASSLVQGEADTQYF. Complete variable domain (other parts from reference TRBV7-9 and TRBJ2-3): DTGVSQNPRHKITKRGQNVTFRCDPISEHNRLYWYRQTLGQGPEFLTYFQNEAQLEKSRLLSDRFSAERPKGSFSTLEIQRTEQGDSAMYLCASSLVQGEADTQYFGPGTRLTVL.

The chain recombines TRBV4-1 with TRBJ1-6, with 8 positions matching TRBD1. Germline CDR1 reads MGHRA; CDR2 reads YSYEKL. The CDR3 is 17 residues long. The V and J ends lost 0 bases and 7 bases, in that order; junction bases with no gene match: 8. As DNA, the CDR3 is TGCGCCAGCAGCCAAGATCCCGGACAGGGACGGAATTCACCCCTCCACTTT. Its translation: CASSQDPGQGRNSPLHF.

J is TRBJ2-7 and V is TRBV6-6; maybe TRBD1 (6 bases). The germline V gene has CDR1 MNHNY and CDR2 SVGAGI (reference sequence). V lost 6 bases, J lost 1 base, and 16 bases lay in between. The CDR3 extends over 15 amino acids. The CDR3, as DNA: TGTGCCAGCAGCCCCCGGGACACCTTTTCCTACGAGCAGTACTTC. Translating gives CASSPRDTFSYEQYF.

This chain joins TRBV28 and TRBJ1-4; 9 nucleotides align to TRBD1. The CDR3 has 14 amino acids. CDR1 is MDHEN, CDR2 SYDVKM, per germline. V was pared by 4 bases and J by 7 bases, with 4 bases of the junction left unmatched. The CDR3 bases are TGTGCCAGCAGTTCCGGGACAGGGAGTGAAAAACTGTTTTTT. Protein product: CASSSGTGSEKLFF.

The DNA of the CDR3 is TGTGCCAGCAGCTTAGTAGAAGACACCGGGGAGCTGTTTTTT. It yields the protein CASSLVEDTGELFF. The V call is TRBV7-6, the J call TRBJ2-2; D ambiguous. Germline V gives CDR1 SGHVS, CDR2 FNYEAQ. The CDR3 spans 14 residues. V was shortened by 1 base and J by 3 bases, with 6 bases between the two germline ends.

The CDR3 bases are TGTGCCAGCAGTCAGACTAGCGGTACCTACAATGAGCAGTTCTTC. Its protein is CASSQTSGTYNEQFF. The chain is built from TRBV9 and TRBJ2-1; TRBD2 agrees at 9 bases. V shed 5 bases, J shed 2 bases, and the junction held 5 bases outside the gene matches. The CDR3 has 15 amino acids. CDR1 is SGDLS and CDR2 is YYNGEE in the germline V gene. Based on the CDR3 plus reference TRBV9 and TRBJ2-1, the full variable domain is DSGVTQTPKHLITATGQRVTLRCSPRSGDLSVYWYQQSLDQGLQFLIQYYNGEERAKGNILERFSAQQFPDLHSELNLSSLELGDSALYFCASSQTSGTYNEQFFGPGTRLTVL.

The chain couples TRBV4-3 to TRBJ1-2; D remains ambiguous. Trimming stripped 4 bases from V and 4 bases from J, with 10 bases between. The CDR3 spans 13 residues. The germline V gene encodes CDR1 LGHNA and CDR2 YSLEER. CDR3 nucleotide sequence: TGCGCCAGCAGCCGGGCAGCTTTCTATGGCTACACCTTC. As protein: CASSRAAFYGYTF.

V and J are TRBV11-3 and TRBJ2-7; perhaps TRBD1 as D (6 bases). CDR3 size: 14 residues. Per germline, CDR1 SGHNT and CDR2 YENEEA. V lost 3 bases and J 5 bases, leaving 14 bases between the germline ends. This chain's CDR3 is CASSLGALSHEQYF. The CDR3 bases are TGTGCCAGCAGCTTGGGGGCATTGTCCCACGAGCAGTACTTC.

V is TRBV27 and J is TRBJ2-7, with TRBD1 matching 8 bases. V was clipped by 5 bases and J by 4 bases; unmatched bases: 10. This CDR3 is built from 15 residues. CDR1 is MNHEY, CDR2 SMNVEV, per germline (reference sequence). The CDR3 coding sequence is TGTGCCAGCAGTCACCAGGGACAGGAATTTTACGAGCAGTACTTC. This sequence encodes CASSHQGQEFYEQYF.

The CDR3 DNA sequence: TGCGCCAGCAGCCCCATTTTGGGGGGGAGTGAAAAACTGTTTTTT. Encoded protein: CASSPILGGSEKLFF. The chain joins TRBV4-1 to TRBJ1-4, with D possibly matching TRBD1 (5 bases). This CDR3 is built from 15 residues. Germline V gives CDR1 MGHRA, CDR2 YSYEKL. The V gene lost 4 bases and the J gene lost 7 bases, with 16 bases spanning the gap.

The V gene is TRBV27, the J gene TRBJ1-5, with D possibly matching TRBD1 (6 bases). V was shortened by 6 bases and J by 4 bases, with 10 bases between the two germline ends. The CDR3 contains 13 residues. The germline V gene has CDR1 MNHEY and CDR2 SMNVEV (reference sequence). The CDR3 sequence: CASSPDRNQPQHF. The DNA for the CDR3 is TGTGCCAGCAGCCCCGACAGGAATCAGCCCCAGCATTTT.

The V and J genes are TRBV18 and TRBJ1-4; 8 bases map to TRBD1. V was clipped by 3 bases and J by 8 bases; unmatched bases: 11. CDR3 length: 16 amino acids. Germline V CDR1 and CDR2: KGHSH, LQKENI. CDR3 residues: CASSPPRRDRLEKLFF. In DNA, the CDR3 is TGTGCCAGCTCACCCCCGAGGAGGGACAGGCTCGAAAAACTGTTTTTT.

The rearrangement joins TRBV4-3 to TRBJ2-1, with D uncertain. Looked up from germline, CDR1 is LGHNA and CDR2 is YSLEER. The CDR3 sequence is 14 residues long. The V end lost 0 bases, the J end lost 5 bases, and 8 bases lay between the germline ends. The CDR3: CASSQDHGDNEQFF. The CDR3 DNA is TGCGCCAGCAGCCAAGATCACGGAGACAATGAGCAGTTCTTC.

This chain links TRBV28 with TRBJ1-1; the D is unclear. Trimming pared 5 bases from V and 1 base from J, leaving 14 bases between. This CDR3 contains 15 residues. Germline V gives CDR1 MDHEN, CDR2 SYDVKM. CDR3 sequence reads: CASSRPRLRNTEAFF. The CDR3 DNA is TGTGCCAGCAGTAGGCCGAGGCTCCGGAACACTGAAGCTTTCTTT.

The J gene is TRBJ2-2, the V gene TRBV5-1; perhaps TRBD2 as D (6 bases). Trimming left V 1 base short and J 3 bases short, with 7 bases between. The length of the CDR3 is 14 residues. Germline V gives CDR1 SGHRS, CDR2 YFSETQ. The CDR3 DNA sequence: TGCGCCAGCAGCTTGACGGGGGACACCGGGGAGCTGTTTTTT. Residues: CASSLTGDTGELFF.

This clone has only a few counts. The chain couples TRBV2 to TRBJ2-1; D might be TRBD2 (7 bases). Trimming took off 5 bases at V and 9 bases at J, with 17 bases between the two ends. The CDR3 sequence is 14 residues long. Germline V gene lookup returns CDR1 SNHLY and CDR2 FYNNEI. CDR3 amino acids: CASSQRGGGSEQFF. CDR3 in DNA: TGTGCCAGCAGTCAACGGGGAGGGGGTAGTGAGCAGTTCTTC.

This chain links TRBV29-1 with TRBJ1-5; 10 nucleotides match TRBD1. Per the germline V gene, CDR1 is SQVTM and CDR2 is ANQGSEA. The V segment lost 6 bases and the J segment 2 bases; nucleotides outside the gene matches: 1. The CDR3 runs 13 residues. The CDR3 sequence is CSVGTGGNQPQHF. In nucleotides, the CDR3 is TGCAGCGTGGGGACAGGGGGCAATCAGCCCCAGCATTTT.

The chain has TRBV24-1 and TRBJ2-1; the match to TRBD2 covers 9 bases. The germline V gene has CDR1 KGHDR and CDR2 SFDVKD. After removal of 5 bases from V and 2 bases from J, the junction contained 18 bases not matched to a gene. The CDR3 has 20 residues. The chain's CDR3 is CATSGPGLANPRGTYNEQFF. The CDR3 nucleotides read TGTGCCACCAGTGGCCCGGGACTAGCCAACCCCCGGGGGACCTACAATGAGCAGTTCTTC.

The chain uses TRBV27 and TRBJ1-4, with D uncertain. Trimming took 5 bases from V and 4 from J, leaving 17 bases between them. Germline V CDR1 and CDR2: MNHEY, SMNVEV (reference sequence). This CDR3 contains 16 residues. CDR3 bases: TGTGCCAGCAGTCCTCGACTCCTTCCACTTAATGAAAAACTGTTTTTT. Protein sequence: CASSPRLLPLNEKLFF.

CDR3 residues: CASSSLWDQGLKNIQYF. CDR3 nucleotide sequence: TGTGCCAGCAGTTCCTTATGGGATCAGGGGTTGAAAAACATTCAGTACTTC. The gene calls are TRBV28 and TRBJ2-4; a weak D match, TRBD1 (6 bases). The CDR3 is 17 residues long. V dropped 4 bases and J dropped 4 bases, with 20 bases sitting between them. From germline, CDR1 is MDHEN and CDR2 SYDVKM.

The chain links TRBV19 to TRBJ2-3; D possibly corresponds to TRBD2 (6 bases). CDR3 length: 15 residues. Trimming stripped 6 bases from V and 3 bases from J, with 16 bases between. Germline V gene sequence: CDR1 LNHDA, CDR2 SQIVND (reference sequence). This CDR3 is CASRSPSDVTDTQYF. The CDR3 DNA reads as TGTGCCAGTAGATCCCCTAGCGACGTGACAGATACGCAGTATTTT.

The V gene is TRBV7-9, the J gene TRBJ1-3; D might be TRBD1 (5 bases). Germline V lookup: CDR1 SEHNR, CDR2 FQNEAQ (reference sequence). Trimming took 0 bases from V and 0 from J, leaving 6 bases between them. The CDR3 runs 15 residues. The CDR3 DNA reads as TGTGCCAGCAGCTTAGCAGGACACTCTGGAAACACCATATATTTT. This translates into CASSLAGHSGNTIYF.

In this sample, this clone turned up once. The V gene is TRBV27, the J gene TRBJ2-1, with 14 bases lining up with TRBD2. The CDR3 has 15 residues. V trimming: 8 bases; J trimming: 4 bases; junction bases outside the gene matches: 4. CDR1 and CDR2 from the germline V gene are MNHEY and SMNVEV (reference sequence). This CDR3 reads CASGLAGGVYNEQFF. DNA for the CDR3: TGTGCCAGCGGACTAGCGGGAGGAGTATACAATGAGCAGTTCTTC.

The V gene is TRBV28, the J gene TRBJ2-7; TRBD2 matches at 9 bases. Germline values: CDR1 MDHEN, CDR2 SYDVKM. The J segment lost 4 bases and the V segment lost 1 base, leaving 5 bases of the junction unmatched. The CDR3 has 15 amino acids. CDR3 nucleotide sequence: TGTGCCAGCAGTTTATTGACCGCGGGAGGGTACGAGCAGTACTTC. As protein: CASSLLTAGGYEQYF.

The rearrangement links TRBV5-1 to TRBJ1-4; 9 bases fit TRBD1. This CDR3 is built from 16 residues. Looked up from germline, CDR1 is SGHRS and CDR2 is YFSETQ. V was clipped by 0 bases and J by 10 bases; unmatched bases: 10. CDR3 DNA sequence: TGCGCCAGCAGCTTGGGGGCCGGGACAGGGAAAGGAAAACTGTTTTTT. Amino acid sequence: CASSLGAGTGKGKLFF.

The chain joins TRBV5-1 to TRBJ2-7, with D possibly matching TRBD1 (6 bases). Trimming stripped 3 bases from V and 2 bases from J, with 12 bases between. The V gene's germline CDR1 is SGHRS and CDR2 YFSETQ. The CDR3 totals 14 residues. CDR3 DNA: TGCGCCAGCAGCTGGGACACTCAAACCTACGAGCAGTACTTC. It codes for CASSWDTQTYEQYF.

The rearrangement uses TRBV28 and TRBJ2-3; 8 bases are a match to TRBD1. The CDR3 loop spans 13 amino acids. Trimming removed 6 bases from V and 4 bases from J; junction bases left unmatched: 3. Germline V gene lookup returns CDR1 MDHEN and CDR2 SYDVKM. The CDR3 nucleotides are TGTGCCAGCAGCAGGGGGCGATCAGATACGCAGTATTTT. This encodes CASSRGRSDTQYF.

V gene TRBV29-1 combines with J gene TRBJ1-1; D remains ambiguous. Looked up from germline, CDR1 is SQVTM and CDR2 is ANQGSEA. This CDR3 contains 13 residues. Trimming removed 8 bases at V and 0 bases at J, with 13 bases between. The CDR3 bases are TGCAGCTCCCGTTATCTACTGAACACTGAAGCTTTCTTT. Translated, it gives CSSRYLLNTEAFF. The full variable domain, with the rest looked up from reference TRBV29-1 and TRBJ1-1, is SAVISQKPSRDICQRGTSLTIQCQVDSQVTMMFWYRQQPGQSLTLIATANQGSEATYESGFVIDKFPISRPNLTFSTLTVSNMSPEDSSIYLCSSRYLLNTEAFFGQGTRLTVV.